This T cell receptor beta chain came from a study of metastatic and nonmetastatic thyroid tumors. The overall study: The authors compared repertoires across blood and tumor or nodule tissue from malignant and benign thyroid patients.

The table lists this clone with many counts. Antigen specificity is unknown. All patients were treatment-naive before thyroid surgery. Per the germline V gene, CDR1 is MRHNA and CDR2 is SNTAGT. There are 15 residues in the CDR3. J lost 1 base, V lost 5 bases, and 3 bases had no gene match. Study observations and caveats: Versus benign nodules, malignant thyroid tumors reportedly had significantly higher TCR beta diversity, in blood and tumor.

In the original processing: A classifier of distant metastasis in papillary thyroid cancer was built from CDR3 differences (across clinicopathological groups). Via MiXCR, TCRdb re-called the PCR reads. V and J calls and clone size were set by TCRdb, not the authors. The sample has over 15,000 clones; roughly 26% are singletons. Sequenced material: tumor tissue. The V call is TRBV6-4, the J call TRBJ2-3; TRBD2 matches at 10 bases. The receptor was derived from a male donor with papillary thyroid cancer or a benign thyroid nodule (not recorded which). Some clones in this sample may be carry-over from other donors' samples. In DNA, the CDR3 is TGTGCCAGCAGTTCCGGGACTAGCGGCACAGATACGCAGTATTTT. Translating gives CASSSGTSGTDTQYF.